The clone carrying this T cell receptor (beta chain) has just one count. The entry originates in a study of blood T cell repertoires in COVID-19. About the study: There were acute and convalescent COVID-19 samples, and they came from the United States, Italy and Spain. Nucleic acid was either cDNA or gDNA, and it came from T cells, B-cell-depleted T cells, or PBMCs.

Original processing notes: Using reference gene primer amplification, nucleated cell counts were estimated. This table comes from immunoSEQ multiplex PCR, and its TCRdb copy is limited to in-frame clones, with some not included. For V, J and clone size, that table is used; D and trimming come from the DNA. The data hold 75,000 to 90,000 clones, with over 75% observed a single time. Germline lookup yields CDR1 KGHSH and CDR2 LQKENI. The CDR3 has 16 amino acids. V gave up 3 bases and J gave up 1 base; unmatched junction bases: 6. The V and J genes are TRBV18 and TRBJ1-1; 9 bases match TRBD1. This receptor was identified in a man older than 75 with acute or convalescent COVID-19. The material sequenced was peripheral blood. CDR3 sequence reads: CASSPPGQGQNTEAFF. For the CDR3, the DNA is TGTGCCAGCTCACCCCCGGGACAGGGACAGAACACTGAAGCTTTCTTT.